There are a few counts of the clone carrying this T cell receptor beta chain. No antigen is known for it. All of the isolated RNA was reverse transcribed, so expressed TCRB transcripts were sequenced. The protocol was immunoSEQ multiplex PCR, while the TCRdb copy is restricted to in-frame clones and leaves out a portion. This table holds some 640,000 clones, about 14% found once. The sample is drawn from a study of beta chain features in type 1 diabetes. Overall study: The patient and healthy donor groups were comparable for age, gender and cell yields. Broader study findings: Among all four CD4+ subsets, Type 1 diabetes patients had TCRB CDR3s that were moderately but significantly shorter. Naive, central memory and regulatory TCRB repertoires appeared more similar among patients than healthy donors.

Trimming pared 4 bases from V and 6 bases from J, leaving 7 bases between. Germline V gives CDR1 MNHNS, CDR2 SASEGT. The CDR3 contains 12 residues. V usage is TRBV6-1 and J usage is TRBJ2-1; D is ambiguous. The receptor's source is a man between 18 and 29 years old with type 1 diabetes. The sequencing input was naive CD4+ T cells from blood. CDR3 region: CASSGPSNEQFF. CDR3 DNA: TGTGCCAGCAGTGGCCCGAGCAATGAGCAGTTCTTC.